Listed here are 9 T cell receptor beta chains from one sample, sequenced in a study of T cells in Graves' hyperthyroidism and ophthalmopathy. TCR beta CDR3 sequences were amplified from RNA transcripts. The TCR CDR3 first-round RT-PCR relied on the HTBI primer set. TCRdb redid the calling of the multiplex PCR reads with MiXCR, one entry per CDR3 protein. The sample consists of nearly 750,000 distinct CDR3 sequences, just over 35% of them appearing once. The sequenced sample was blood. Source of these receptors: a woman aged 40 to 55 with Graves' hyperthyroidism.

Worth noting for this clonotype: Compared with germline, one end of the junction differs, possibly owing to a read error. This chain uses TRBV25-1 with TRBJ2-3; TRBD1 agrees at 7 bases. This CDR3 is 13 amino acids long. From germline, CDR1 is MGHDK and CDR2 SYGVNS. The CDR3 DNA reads TGTGCCAGCAGTGAATCCCCCTCTGACAGGGTTGTCTTT. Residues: CASSESPSDRVVF. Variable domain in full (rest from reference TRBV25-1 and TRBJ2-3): EADIYQTPRYLVIGTGKKITLECSQTMGHDKMYWYQQDPGMELHLIHYSYGVNSTEKGDLSSESTVSRIRTEHFPLTLESARPSHTSQYLCASSESPSDRVVFGPGTRLTVL.

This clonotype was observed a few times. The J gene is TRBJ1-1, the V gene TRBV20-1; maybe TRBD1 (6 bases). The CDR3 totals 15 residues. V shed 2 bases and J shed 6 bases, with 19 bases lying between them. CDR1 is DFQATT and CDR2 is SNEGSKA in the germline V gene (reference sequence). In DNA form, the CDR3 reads TGCAGTGCTAGAAGGGGGGGAAGGGGGAGCGCTGAAGCTTTCTTT. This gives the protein CSARRGGRGSAEAFF.

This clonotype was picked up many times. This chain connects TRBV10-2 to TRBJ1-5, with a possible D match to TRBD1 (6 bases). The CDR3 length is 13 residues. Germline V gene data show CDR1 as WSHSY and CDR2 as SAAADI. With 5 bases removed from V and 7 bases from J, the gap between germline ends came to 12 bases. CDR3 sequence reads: CASSNTGWQPQHF. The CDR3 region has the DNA TGCGCCAGCAGTAATACAGGGTGGCAGCCCCAGCATTTT.

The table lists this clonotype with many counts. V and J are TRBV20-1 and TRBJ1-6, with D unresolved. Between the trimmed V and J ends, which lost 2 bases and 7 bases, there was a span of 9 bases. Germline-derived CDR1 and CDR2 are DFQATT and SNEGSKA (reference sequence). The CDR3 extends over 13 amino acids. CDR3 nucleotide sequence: TGCAGTGCTAGATGGTTCGACAATTCACCCCTCCACTTT. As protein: CSARWFDNSPLHF.

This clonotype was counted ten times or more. The CDR3 spells CSASEGAFNTIYF. The DNA of the CDR3 is TGCAGTGCTAGTGAGGGGGCATTTAACACCATATATTTT. The chain carries TRBV20-1 and TRBJ1-3; the match to TRBD1 covers 7 bases. Germline V gene sequence: CDR1 DFQATT, CDR2 SNEGSKA (reference sequence). This CDR3 has 13 residues. With V trimmed by 3 bases and J by 7 bases, 6 bases remained unmatched.

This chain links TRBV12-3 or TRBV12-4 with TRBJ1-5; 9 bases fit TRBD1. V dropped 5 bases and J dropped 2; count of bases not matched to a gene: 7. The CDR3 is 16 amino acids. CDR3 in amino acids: CASSKRGQGRNQPQHF. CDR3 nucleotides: TGTGCCAGCAGTAAACGGGGACAGGGCCGCAATCAGCCCCAGCATTTT.

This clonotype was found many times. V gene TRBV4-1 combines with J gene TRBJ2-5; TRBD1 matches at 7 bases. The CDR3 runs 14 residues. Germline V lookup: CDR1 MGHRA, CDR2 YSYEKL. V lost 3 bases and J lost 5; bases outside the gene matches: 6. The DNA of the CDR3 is TGCGCCAGCAGCCACGACAGGGTTAGGGAGACCCAGTACTTC. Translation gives CASSHDRVRETQYF.

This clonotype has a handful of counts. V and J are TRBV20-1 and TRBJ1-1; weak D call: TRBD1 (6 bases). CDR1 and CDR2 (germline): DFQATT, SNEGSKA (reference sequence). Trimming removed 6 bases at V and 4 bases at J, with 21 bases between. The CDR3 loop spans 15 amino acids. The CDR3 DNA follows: TGCAGTGCCCCAGATCGGGGGGGCGCGAGCACTGAAGCTTTCTTT. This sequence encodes CSAPDRGGASTEAFF.

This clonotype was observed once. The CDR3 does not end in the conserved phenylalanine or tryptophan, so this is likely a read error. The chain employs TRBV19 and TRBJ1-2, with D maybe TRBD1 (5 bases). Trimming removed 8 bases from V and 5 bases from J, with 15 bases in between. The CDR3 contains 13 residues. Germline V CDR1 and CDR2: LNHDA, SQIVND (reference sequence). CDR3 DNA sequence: TGTGCCAGTTCGTTGGGCAGGGAATATGGCTACACCCTC. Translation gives CASSLGREYGYTL.